The 16 T cell receptor beta chains given below trace back to one sample, sequenced in a study of cytomegalovirus exposure and HLA in healthy donors. Primers: 60 Vbeta forward and 13 Jbeta reverse. TCRdb keeps only in-frame clones here, not all; method: immunoSEQ multiplex PCR. The table counts about 100,000 clones; 0.59% lies in the top ten. The material sequenced was PBMCs. The receptor source for this set is a man aged 45 to 65 in good health and CMV-seronegative.

The chain is built from TRBV19 and TRBJ1-5; 8 nucleotides line up with TRBD1. The CDR3 length is 15 residues. The V gene end was trimmed by 3 bases and the J gene end by 4 bases; junction bases not matched to a gene: 5. Germline loops: CDR1 LNHDA, CDR2 SQIVND (reference sequence). CDR3 region: CASSMTTGVNQPQHF. The CDR3 DNA reads TGTGCCAGTAGTATGACGACAGGGGTAAATCAGCCCCAGCATTTT.

J is TRBJ2-7 and V is TRBV4-2; D perhaps matches TRBD1 (6 bases). Looked up from germline, CDR1 is LGHNA and CDR2 is YNFKEQ. The germline V and J ends were trimmed by 3 bases and 2 bases, with 8 bases remaining between them. The CDR3 contains 13 residues. CDR3 coding DNA: TGTGCCAGCAGCCAGGCAGGGGCCTACGAGCAGTACTTC. Encoded protein: CASSQAGAYEQYF.

The chain joins TRBV15 to TRBJ1-2; 8 bases are shared with TRBD1. CDR1 is LNHNV, CDR2 YYDKDF, per germline (reference sequence). The CDR3 loop spans 15 amino acids. The trim removed 0 bases at V and 7 bases at J, leaving 7 bases unmatched. This CDR3 is CATSRERQGRAGYTF. The CDR3 DNA reads TGTGCCACCAGCAGAGAGCGACAGGGGAGGGCTGGCTACACCTTC.

The chain is built from TRBV15 and TRBJ2-5; D gene unclear. CDR3 size: 11 residues. V lost 5 bases and J lost 2, with 3 bases in between. The germline V gene has CDR1 LNHNV and CDR2 YYDKDF (reference sequence). CDR3 sequence (DNA): TGTGCCACCAGCTATCAAGAGACCCAGTACTTC. Translating gives CATSYQETQYF.

The chain links TRBV7-2 to TRBJ2-7; possible D gene TRBD1, 6 bases. The CDR3 loop spans 13 amino acids. V dropped 5 bases and J dropped 2 bases, with 10 bases sitting between them. Germline V gene sequence: CDR1 SGHTA, CDR2 FQGNSA. The CDR3: CASSRQETYEQYF. The CDR3 region has the DNA TGTGCCAGCAGCCGACAGGAGACCTACGAGCAGTACTTC.

The chain employs TRBV6-5 and TRBJ2-2, with D possibly matching TRBD1 (6 bases). V was cut by 4 bases and J by 7 bases, with 13 bases left in between. The CDR3 sequence is 14 residues long. Germline V gene data show CDR1 as MNHEY and CDR2 as SVGAGI. DNA for the CDR3: TGTGCCAGCAGTTTAGTGGGGGCCGGCGGGGAGCTGTTTTTT. It encodes CASSLVGAGGELFF.

Regarding this clone: This specimen includes other DNA sequences encoding the same CDR3. This chain links TRBV5-1 with TRBJ2-7; D is undetermined. The CDR3 extends over 14 amino acids. V shed 0 bases and J shed 0 bases, with 7 bases lying between them. The V gene's germline CDR1 is SGHRS and CDR2 YFSETQ. In nucleotides, the CDR3 is TGCGCCAGCAGCTTGGTCCCGGGCTCCTACGAGCAGTACTTC. Residues: CASSLVPGSYEQYF.

The rearrangement joins TRBV10-3 to TRBJ2-1; 8 positions agree with TRBD1. The length of the CDR3 is 15 residues. After removal of 2 bases from V and 10 bases from J, the junction contained 10 bases not matched to a gene. Germline CDR1 and CDR2: ENHRY and SYGVKD. CDR3 region: CAISEKQGAPREQFF. The CDR3, as DNA: TGTGCCATCAGTGAGAAGCAGGGGGCCCCAAGGGAGCAGTTCTTC.

This rearrangement joins TRBV27 to TRBJ2-7, with a tentative D call TRBD1 (7 bases). V was pared by 5 bases and J by 4 bases, with 18 bases between. The CDR3 contains 15 residues. Germline values: CDR1 MNHEY, CDR2 SMNVEV (reference sequence). The CDR3 nucleotides are TGTGCCAGCAGTCGTTTTCAGGGGGGCGGTTACGAGCAGTACTTC. Its translation is CASSRFQGGGYEQYF.

The CDR3 DNA follows: TGCGCCAGCAGGGTCACAGGGTGGACAGATACGCAGTATTTT. Amino acid sequence: CASRVTGWTDTQYF. The rearrangement links TRBV5-1 to TRBJ2-3; D possibly corresponds to TRBD1 (6 bases). Germline-derived CDR1 and CDR2 are SGHRS and YFSETQ. V lost 5 bases to trimming and J lost 3 bases, with 13 bases between them. The CDR3 runs to 14 residues. Based on the CDR3 plus reference TRBV5-1 and TRBJ2-3, the full variable domain is KAGVTQTPRYLIKTRGQQVTLSCSPISGHRSVSWYQQTPGQGLQFLFEYFSETQRNKGNFPGRFSGRQFSNSRSEMNVSTLELGDSALYLCASRVTGWTDTQYFGPGTRLTVL.

This chain connects TRBV6-1 to TRBJ1-4; D uncertain. V lost 8 bases to trimming and J lost 4 bases, with 14 bases between them. The CDR3 sequence is 14 residues long. The germline gives CDR1 MNHNS, CDR2 SASEGT. For the CDR3, the DNA is TGTGCCAGCGGAAATTCCGGAGGTAATGAAAAACTGTTTTTT. Amino acids: CASGNSGGNEKLFF.

This chain connects TRBV5-1 to TRBJ2-1, with no clear D. Germline V gene sequence: CDR1 SGHRS, CDR2 YFSETQ. Trimming shortened V by 0 bases and J by 5 bases, and 6 bases separated the two germline ends. The CDR3 has 13 residues. DNA for the CDR3: TGCGCCAGCAGCTTGGAACAGAACAATGAGCAGTTCTTC. Its translation: CASSLEQNNEQFF.

The V and J genes are TRBV18 and TRBJ1-1; no clear D gene. Trimming took 0 bases from V and 1 from J, leaving 9 bases between them. The CDR3 extends over 15 amino acids. Germline lookup yields CDR1 KGHSH and CDR2 LQKENI. The CDR3 loop is CASSPPREWNTEAFF. The CDR3 DNA sequence: TGTGCCAGCTCACCACCGAGGGAATGGAACACTGAAGCTTTCTTT.

The rearrangement joins TRBV18 to TRBJ1-2, with TRBD1 matching 8 bases. The germline V gene has CDR1 KGHSH and CDR2 LQKENI. This CDR3 spans 11 amino acids. J lost 8 bases, V lost 6 bases, and 2 bases had no gene match. The CDR3 DNA sequence: TGTGCCAGCTCCGGGACAGGCGGCTACACCTTC. It specifies CASSGTGGYTF.

V is TRBV19 and J is TRBJ1-1; TRBD1 aligns across 8 bases. Germline V gene data show CDR1 as LNHDA and CDR2 as SQIVND (reference sequence). V was pared by 5 bases and J by 5 bases, with 7 bases of the junction left unmatched. This CDR3 contains 14 residues. The DNA of the CDR3 is TGTGCCAGTAGTCCGGGGACAGGCTCTACTGAAGCTTTCTTT. It translates to CASSPGTGSTEAFF.

CDR3 coding DNA: TGCGCCAGCAGCCAGCAGGGGAGCAATGAAAAACTGTTTTTT. It specifies CASSQQGSNEKLFF. The chain uses TRBV4-1 and TRBJ1-4, with a tentative D call TRBD1 (6 bases). Trimming removed 3 bases at V and 5 bases at J, with 10 bases between. Germline V gene data show CDR1 as MGHRA and CDR2 as YSYEKL. The CDR3 sequence is 14 residues long.